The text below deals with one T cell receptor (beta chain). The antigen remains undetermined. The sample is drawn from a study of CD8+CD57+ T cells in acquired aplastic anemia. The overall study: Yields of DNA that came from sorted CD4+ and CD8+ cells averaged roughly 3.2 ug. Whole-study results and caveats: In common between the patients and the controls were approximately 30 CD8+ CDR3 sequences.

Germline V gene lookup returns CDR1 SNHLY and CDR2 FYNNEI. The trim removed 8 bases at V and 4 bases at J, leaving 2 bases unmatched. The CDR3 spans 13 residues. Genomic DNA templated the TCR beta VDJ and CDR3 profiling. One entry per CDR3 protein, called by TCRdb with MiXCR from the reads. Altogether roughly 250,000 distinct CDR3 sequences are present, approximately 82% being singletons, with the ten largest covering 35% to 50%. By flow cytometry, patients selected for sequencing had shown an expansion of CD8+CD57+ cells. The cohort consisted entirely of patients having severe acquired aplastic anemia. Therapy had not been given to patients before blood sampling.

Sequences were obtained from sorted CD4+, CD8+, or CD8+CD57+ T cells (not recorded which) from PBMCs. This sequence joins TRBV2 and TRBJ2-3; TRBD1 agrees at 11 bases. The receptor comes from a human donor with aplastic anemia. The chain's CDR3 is CASAGQGADTQYF. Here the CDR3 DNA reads TGTGCCAGCGCGGGACAGGGGGCAGATACGCAGTATTTT. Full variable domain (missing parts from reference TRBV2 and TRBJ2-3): EPEVTQTPSHQVTQMGQEVILRCVPISNHLYFYWYRQILGQKVEFLVSFYNNEISEKSEIFDDQFSVERPDGSNFTLKIRSTKLEDSAMYFCASAGQGADTQYFGPGTRLTVL.